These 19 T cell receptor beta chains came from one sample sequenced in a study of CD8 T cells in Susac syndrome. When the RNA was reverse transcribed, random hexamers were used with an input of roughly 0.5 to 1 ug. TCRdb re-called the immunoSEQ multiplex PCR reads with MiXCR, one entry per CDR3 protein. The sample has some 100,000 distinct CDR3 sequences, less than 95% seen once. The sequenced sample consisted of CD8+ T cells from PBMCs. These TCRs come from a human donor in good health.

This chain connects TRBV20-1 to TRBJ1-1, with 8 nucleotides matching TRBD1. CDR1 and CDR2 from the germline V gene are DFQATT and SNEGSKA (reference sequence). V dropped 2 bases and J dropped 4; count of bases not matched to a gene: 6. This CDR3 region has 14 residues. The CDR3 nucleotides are TGCAGTGCTAGAAGGACAGGGACTGCCACTGAAGCTTTCTTT. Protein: CSARRTGTATEAFF.

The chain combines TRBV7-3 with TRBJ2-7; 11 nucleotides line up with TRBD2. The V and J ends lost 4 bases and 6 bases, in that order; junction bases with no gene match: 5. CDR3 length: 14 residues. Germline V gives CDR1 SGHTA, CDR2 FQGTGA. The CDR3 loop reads CASSSSGRSLEQYF. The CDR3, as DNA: TGTGCCAGCAGCTCTAGCGGGAGGTCTCTCGAGCAGTACTTC.

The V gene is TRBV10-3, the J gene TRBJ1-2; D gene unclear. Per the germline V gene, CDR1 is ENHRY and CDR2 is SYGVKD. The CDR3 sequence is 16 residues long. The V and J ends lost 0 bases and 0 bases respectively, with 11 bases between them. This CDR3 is CAISESNSGTNYGYTF. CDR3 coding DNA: TGTGCCATCAGTGAGTCGAATAGCGGGACTAACTATGGCTACACCTTC.

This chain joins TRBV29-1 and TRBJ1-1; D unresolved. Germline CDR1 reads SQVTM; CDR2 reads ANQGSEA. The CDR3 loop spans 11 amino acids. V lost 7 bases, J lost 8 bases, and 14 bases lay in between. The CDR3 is CSGRGSGEAFF. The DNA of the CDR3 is TGCAGCGGCCGCGGATCTGGGGAAGCTTTCTTT.

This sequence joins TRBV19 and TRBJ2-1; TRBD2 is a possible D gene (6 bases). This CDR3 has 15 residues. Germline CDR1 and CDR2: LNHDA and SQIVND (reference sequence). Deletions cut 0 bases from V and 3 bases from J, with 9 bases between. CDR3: CASSIDPSDYNEQFF. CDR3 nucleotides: TGTGCCAGTAGTATAGATCCTAGCGACTACAATGAGCAGTTCTTC. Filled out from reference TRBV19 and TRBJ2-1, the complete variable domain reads DGGITQSPKYLFRKEGQNVTLSCEQNLNHDAMYWYRQDPGQGLRLIYYSQIVNDFQKGDIAEGYSVSREKKESFPLTVTSAQKNPTAFYLCASSIDPSDYNEQFFGPGTRLTVL.

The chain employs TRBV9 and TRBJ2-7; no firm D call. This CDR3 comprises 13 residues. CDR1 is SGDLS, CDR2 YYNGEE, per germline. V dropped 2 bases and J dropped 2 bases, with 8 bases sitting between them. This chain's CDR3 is CASSVGGTYEQYF. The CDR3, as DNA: TGTGCCAGCAGCGTCGGTGGCACCTACGAGCAGTACTTC. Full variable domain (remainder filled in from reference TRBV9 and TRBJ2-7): DSGVTQTPKHLITATGQRVTLRCSPRSGDLSVYWYQQSLDQGLQFLIQYYNGEERAKGNILERFSAQQFPDLHSELNLSSLELGDSALYFCASSVGGTYEQYFGPGTRLTVT.

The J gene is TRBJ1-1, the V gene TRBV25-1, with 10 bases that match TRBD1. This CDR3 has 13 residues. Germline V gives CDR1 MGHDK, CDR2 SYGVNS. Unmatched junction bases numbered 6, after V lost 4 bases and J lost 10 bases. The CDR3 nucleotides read TGTGCCAGCAGTGTCCGGACAGGGGGGGGAGCTTTCTTT. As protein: CASSVRTGGGAFF.

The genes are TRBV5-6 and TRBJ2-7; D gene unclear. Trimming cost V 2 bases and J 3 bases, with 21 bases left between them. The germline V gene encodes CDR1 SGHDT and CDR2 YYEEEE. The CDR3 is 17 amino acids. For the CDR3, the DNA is TGTGCCAGCAGCTTAGAAACCGGGCCTACCCCGCACTACGAGCAGTACTTC. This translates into CASSLETGPTPHYEQYF.

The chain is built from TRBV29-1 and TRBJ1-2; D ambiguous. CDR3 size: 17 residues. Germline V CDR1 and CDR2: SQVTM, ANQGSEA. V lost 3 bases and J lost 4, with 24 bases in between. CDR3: CSVETPLQQAFAYGYTF. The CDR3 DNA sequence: TGCAGCGTTGAGACCCCACTTCAGCAGGCATTTGCCTATGGCTACACCTTC.

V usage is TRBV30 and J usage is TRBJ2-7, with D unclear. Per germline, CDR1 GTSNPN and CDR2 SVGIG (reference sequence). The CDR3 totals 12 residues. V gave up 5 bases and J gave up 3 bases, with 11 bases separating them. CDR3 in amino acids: CAWQAGGYEQYF. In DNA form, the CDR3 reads TGTGCCTGGCAGGCAGGCGGCTACGAGCAGTACTTC. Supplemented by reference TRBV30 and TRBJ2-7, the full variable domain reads SQTIHQWPATLVQPVGSPLSLECTVEGTSNPNLYWYRQAAGRGLQLLFYSVGIGQISSEVPQNLSASRPQDRQFILSSKKLLLSDSGFYLCAWQAGGYEQYFGPGTRLTVT.

The CDR3 coding sequence is TGTGCCAGCAGTGATAAACCGAACACTGAAGCTTTCTTT. Its translation: CASSDKPNTEAFF. The chain uses TRBV6-1 and TRBJ1-1; D unresolved. Germline CDR1 and CDR2: MNHNS and SASEGT. The CDR3 runs to 13 residues. V was clipped by 3 bases and J by 1 base, with 6 bases between them.

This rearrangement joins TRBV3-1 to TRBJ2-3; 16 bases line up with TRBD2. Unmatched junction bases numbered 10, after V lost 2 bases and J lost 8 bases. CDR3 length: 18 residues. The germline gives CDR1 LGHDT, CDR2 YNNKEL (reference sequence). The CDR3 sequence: CASSQIPGLAGGPVTQYF. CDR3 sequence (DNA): TGTGCCAGCAGCCAAATCCCGGGACTAGCGGGGGGGCCGGTTACGCAGTATTTT.

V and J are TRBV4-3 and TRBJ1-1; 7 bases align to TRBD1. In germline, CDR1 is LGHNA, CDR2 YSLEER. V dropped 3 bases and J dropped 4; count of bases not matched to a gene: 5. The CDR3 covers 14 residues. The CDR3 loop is CASSHGTVGTEAFF. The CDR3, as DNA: TGCGCCAGCAGCCACGGGACAGTCGGCACTGAAGCTTTCTTT.

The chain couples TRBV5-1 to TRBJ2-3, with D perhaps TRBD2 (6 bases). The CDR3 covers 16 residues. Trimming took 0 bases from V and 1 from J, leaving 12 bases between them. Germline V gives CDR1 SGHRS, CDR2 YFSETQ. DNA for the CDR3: TGCGCCAGCAGCTTGGCGGGAGTTTCCGGCACAGATACGCAGTATTTT. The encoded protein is CASSLAGVSGTDTQYF. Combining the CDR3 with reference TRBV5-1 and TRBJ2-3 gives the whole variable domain KAGVTQTPRYLIKTRGQQVTLSCSPISGHRSVSWYQQTPGQGLQFLFEYFSETQRNKGNFPGRFSGRQFSNSRSEMNVSTLELGDSALYLCASSLAGVSGTDTQYFGPGTRLTVL.

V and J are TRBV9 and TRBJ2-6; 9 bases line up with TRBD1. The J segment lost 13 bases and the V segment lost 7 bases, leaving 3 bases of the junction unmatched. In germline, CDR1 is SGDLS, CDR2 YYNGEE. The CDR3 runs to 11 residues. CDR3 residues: CASGQGMVLTF. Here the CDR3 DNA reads TGTGCCAGCGGACAGGGGATGGTCCTGACTTTC.

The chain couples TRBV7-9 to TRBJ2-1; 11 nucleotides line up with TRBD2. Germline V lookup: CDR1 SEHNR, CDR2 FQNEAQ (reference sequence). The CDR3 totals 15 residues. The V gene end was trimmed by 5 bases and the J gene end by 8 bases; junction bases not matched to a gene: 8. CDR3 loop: CASSPGTSGIDEQFF. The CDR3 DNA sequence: TGTGCCAGCAGCCCCGGGACTAGCGGTATCGATGAGCAGTTCTTC.

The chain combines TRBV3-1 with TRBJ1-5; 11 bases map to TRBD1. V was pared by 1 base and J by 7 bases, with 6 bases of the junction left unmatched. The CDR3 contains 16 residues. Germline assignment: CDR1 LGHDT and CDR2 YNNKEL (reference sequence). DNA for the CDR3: TGTGCCAGCAGCCAAGCGGGGACAGGGGGGAGGCAGCCCCAGCATTTT. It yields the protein CASSQAGTGGRQPQHF.

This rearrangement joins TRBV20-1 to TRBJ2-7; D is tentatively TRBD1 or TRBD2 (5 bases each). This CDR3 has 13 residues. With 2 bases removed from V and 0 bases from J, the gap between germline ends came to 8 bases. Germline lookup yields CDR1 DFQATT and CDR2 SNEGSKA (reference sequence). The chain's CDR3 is CSARSGGSYEQYF. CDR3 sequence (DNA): TGCAGTGCTAGAAGTGGGGGCTCCTACGAGCAGTACTTC.

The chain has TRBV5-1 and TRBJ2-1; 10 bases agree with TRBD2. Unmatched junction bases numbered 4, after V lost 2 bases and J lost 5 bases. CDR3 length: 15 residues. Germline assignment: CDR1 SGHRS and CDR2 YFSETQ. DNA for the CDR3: TGCGCCAGCAGCTTATTCGGGACTAGCGACAATGAGCAGTTCTTC. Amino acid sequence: CASSLFGTSDNEQFF.